This T cell receptor (beta chain) originates from a study of T cells after yellow fever vaccination. Study information: Preparation of fractions with low cell numbers was performed using SMART-Seq v4 Ultra Low Input.

V shed 3 bases and J shed 3 bases, with 8 bases lying between them. The CDR3 contains 13 residues. Per germline, CDR1 KGHSH and CDR2 LQKENI. Only a few counts were recorded for this clonotype. The antigen is not known. TCRdb called the 5' RACE reads again in MiXCR, with one record for every CDR3 protein. The sample shows 170,000 or so distinct CDR3 sequences, roughly 6.4% of them seen only once. Study outcomes and limitations: Few clonotypes appeared in both CD4 and CD8 compartments.

The receptor's source is a man younger than 35 who received the YFV17D yellow fever vaccine. The J gene is TRBJ1-1, the V gene TRBV18; D is unresolved. The source was CD4+ T cells sorted from PBMCs, collected on the day of the first yellow fever vaccination. The DNA of the CDR3 is TGTGCCAGCTCACCGGTTTTTGACACTGAAGCTTTCTTT. It yields the protein CASSPVFDTEAFF.